This is a list of T cell receptor beta chains from one sample in a study of shared clonotypes between healthy human individuals. Assay: immunoSEQ multiplex PCR; the TCRdb copy retains only in-frame clones and omits some. The data show about a million clones, approximately 77% seen once. The sequenced sample consisted of memory CD4+ T cells from PBMCs. These receptors were obtained from a man between 18 and 35 years old in good health. Some clones in this sample may be carry-over from other donors' samples. CDR3s include the opening cysteine and the closing phenylalanine or tryptophan. Each record gives: clone size, J gene, D gene, V gene, CDR3 protein, CDR3 DNA. D genes are given only for firm matches. Rows give clone size only sometimes, using once, few, many, or a class for an expanded clone.

clone size: once
J gene: TRBJ2-5
D gene: TRBD1
V gene: TRBV25-1
CDR3 protein: CASSSNRGAETQYF
CDR3 DNA: TGTGCCAGCAGCAGTAACAGGGGAGCGGAGACCCAGTACTTC

clone size: -
J gene: TRBJ2-1
D gene: TRBD2
V gene: TRBV7-6
CDR3 protein: CASSSRLASSYNEQFF
CDR3 DNA: TGTGCCAGCAGCTCTCGACTAGCGAGTTCCTACAATGAGCAGTTCTTC

clone size: -
J gene: TRBJ2-3
D gene: TRBD1
V gene: TRBV19
CDR3 protein: CASGTGGGTDTQYF
CDR3 DNA: TGTGCCAGTGGGACAGGGGGTGGCACAGATACGCAGTATTTT

clone size: -
J gene: TRBJ1-3
D gene: -
V gene: TRBV4-3
CDR3 protein: CASSQDVGLSSGNTIYF
CDR3 DNA: TGCGCCAGCAGCCAAGATGTGGGACTGAGCTCTGGAAACACCATATATTTT

clone size: -
J gene: TRBJ2-7
D gene: -
V gene: TRBV28
CDR3 protein: CASSGLRSEQYF
CDR3 DNA: TGTGCCAGCAGTGGACTTCGGAGCGAGCAGTACTTC

clone size: -
J gene: TRBJ2-5
D gene: -
V gene: TRBV5-1
CDR3 protein: CASSWAFQETQYF
CDR3 DNA: TGCGCCAGCAGCTGGGCCTTCCAAGAGACCCAGTACTTC

clone size: -
J gene: TRBJ1-2
D gene: -
V gene: TRBV6-5
CDR3 protein: CASSYDQDPPDGYTF
CDR3 DNA: TGTGCCAGCAGTTACGATCAGGACCCACCCGATGGCTACACCTTC

clone size: many
J gene: TRBJ2-1
D gene: TRBD2
V gene: TRBV30
CDR3 protein: CAWSGLAGVDSEQFF
CDR3 DNA: TGTGCCTGGAGCGGACTAGCGGGAGTGGATAGTGAGCAGTTCTTC

clone size: -
J gene: TRBJ1-2
D gene: -
V gene: TRBV5-1
CDR3 protein: CASSLAGDTTEAGYTF
CDR3 DNA: TGCGCCAGCAGCTTGGCCGGGGACACCACCGAGGCTGGCTACACCTTC

clone size: -
J gene: TRBJ2-5
D gene: -
V gene: TRBV10-3
CDR3 protein: CAILEDNQETQYF
CDR3 DNA: TGTGCCATCTTGGAGGACAACCAAGAGACCCAGTACTTC

clone size: few
J gene: TRBJ2-3
D gene: TRBD2
V gene: TRBV5-4
CDR3 protein: CASSSSPSGFGTDTQYF
CDR3 DNA: TGTGCCAGCAGCTCCTCTCCTAGCGGGTTCGGAACAGATACGCAGTATTTT

clone size: -
J gene: TRBJ2-2
D gene: TRBD1
V gene: TRBV20-1
CDR3 protein: CSARRGPELFF
CDR3 DNA: TGCAGTGCTAGAAGGGGGCCGGAGCTGTTTTTT

clone size: -
J gene: TRBJ2-3
D gene: TRBD2
V gene: TRBV28
CDR3 protein: CASLAGHTDTQYF
CDR3 DNA: TGTGCCAGCCTAGCGGGTCACACAGATACGCAGTATTTT

clone size: -
J gene: TRBJ1-5
D gene: -
V gene: TRBV7-9
CDR3 protein: CASSSPAQPQHF
CDR3 DNA: TGTGCCAGCAGCTCACCAGCTCAGCCCCAGCATTTT

clone size: -
J gene: TRBJ1-2
D gene: -
V gene: TRBV19
CDR3 protein: CASSTALTGFYGYTF
CDR3 DNA: TGTGCCAGTAGTACCGCTTTGACAGGCTTCTATGGCTACACCTTC

clone size: -
J gene: TRBJ2-1
D gene: TRBD2
V gene: TRBV11-3
CDR3 protein: CASSLAGGEQFF
CDR3 DNA: TGTGCCAGCAGCTTAGCGGGAGGAGAGCAGTTCTTC

clone size: -
J gene: TRBJ2-1
D gene: -
V gene: TRBV28
CDR3 protein: CASRGRGLAAGNEQFF
CDR3 DNA: TGTGCCAGCAGGGGACGGGGGCTAGCGGCCGGGAATGAGCAGTTCTTC

clone size: -
J gene: TRBJ2-7
D gene: TRBD2
V gene: TRBV5-1
CDR3 protein: CASSLKMTSGTPYEQYF
CDR3 DNA: TGCGCCAGCAGCTTAAAAATGACTAGCGGGACCCCCTACGAGCAGTACTTC

clone size: -
J gene: TRBJ2-2
D gene: -
V gene: TRBV5-1
CDR3 protein: CASSFSGAATGELFF
CDR3 DNA: TGCGCCAGCAGCTTCTCCGGGGCCGCAACCGGGGAGCTGTTTTTT

clone size: -
J gene: TRBJ1-1
D gene: -
V gene: TRBV5-5
CDR3 protein: CASSLDLVDTEAFF
CDR3 DNA: TGTGCCAGCAGCTTGGACCTTGTGGACACTGAAGCTTTCTTT

clone size: -
J gene: TRBJ2-1
D gene: TRBD2
V gene: TRBV11-2
CDR3 protein: CASSLGLADYNEQFF
CDR3 DNA: TGTGCCAGCAGCTTAGGACTAGCGGACTACAATGAGCAGTTCTTC

clone size: -
J gene: TRBJ2-1
D gene: TRBD2
V gene: TRBV7-3
CDR3 protein: CASSLWTSGSHNEQFF
CDR3 DNA: TGTGCCAGCAGCCTCTGGACTAGCGGGAGCCACAATGAGCAGTTCTTC

clone size: -
J gene: TRBJ1-1
D gene: -
V gene: TRBV4-2
CDR3 protein: CASSQDPSTVPTEAFF
CDR3 DNA: TGTGCCAGCAGCCAAGATCCCTCGACAGTGCCCACTGAAGCTTTCTTT

clone size: -
J gene: TRBJ2-1
D gene: -
V gene: TRBV9
CDR3 protein: CASSVYGRPYNEQFF
CDR3 DNA: TGTGCCAGCAGCGTTTACGGGAGACCCTACAATGAGCAGTTCTTC

clone size: -
J gene: TRBJ2-3
D gene: -
V gene: TRBV11-3
CDR3 protein: CASSFRGTDTQYF
CDR3 DNA: TGTGCCAGCAGCTTCCGAGGCACAGATACGCAGTATTTT

clone size: -
J gene: TRBJ1-1
D gene: TRBD1
V gene: TRBV29-1
CDR3 protein: CSVGDRGLTEAFF
CDR3 DNA: TGCAGCGTTGGGGACAGGGGGTTGACTGAAGCTTTCTTT

clone size: -
J gene: TRBJ1-3
D gene: -
V gene: TRBV5-1
CDR3 protein: CASTLGGDGNTIYF
CDR3 DNA: TGCGCCAGCACCCTCGGGGGGGATGGAAACACCATATATTTT

clone size: many
J gene: TRBJ1-1
D gene: TRBD1
V gene: TRBV7-8
CDR3 protein: CASSLGDRLGGNTEAFF
CDR3 DNA: TGTGCCAGCAGCTTAGGGGACAGGCTGGGTGGGAACACTGAAGCTTTCTTT

clone size: few
J gene: TRBJ1-5
D gene: -
V gene: TRBV28
CDR3 protein: CASSPRLEGVANQPQHF
CDR3 DNA: TGTGCCAGCAGTCCCCGATTGGAGGGAGTGGCGAATCAGCCCCAGCATTTT

clone size: -
J gene: TRBJ2-7
D gene: TRBD1
V gene: TRBV18
CDR3 protein: CASSPSRDRASYEQYF
CDR3 DNA: TGTGCCAGCTCACCCTCCCGGGACAGGGCGTCCTACGAGCAGTACTTC

clone size: -
J gene: TRBJ2-5
D gene: TRBD1
V gene: TRBV11-2
CDR3 protein: CASSFRTGRTETQYF
CDR3 DNA: TGTGCCAGCAGCTTTAGGACAGGGAGGACGGAGACCCAGTACTTC

clone size: -
J gene: TRBJ2-5
D gene: -
V gene: TRBV7-9
CDR3 protein: CASSLDRGGETQYF
CDR3 DNA: TGTGCCAGCAGCTTAGACAGAGGGGGAGAGACCCAGTACTTC